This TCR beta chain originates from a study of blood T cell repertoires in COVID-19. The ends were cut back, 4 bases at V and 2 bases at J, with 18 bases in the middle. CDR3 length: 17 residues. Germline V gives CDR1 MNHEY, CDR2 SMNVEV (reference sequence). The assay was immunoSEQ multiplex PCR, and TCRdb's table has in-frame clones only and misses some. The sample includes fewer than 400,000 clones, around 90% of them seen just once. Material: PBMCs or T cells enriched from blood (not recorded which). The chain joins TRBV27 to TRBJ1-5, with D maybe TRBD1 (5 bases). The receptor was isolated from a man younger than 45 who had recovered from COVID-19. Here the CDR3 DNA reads TGTGCCAGCAGTTCCCGAGGCAGGGCGGTTGGCAATCAGCCCCAGCATTTT. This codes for CASSSRGRAVGNQPQHF.